This T cell receptor (beta chain) was documented in a study of shared clonotypes between healthy human individuals. The sample holds one count of this clone. Its antigen is not known. Method: immunoSEQ multiplex PCR; TCRdb's copy keeps in-frame clones and lacks some. Altogether approximately 2.3 million clones are present, roughly 93% being singletons, with the ten largest covering 0.39%. General study points: Donor scarcity curtailed the genetic and exposure-history diversity represented herein. All-four-donor shared clonotypes had higher generation probabilities than non-shared clonotypes did. Among the subsets, naive ones generally showed larger estimated richness than memory ones. For sorted subsets, rarefaction showed incomplete sequencing despite large depth.

The sequencing sample was made of naive CD4+ T cells from PBMCs. The subset: CD45RA+ positively selected. The TCR was taken from a young man in good health. Some clones in this sample may be carry-over from other donors' samples.

The CDR3 region is CASSFTGQGASEQYF. CDR3 DNA sequence: TGTGCCAGCAGCTTCACGGGACAGGGGGCTTCTGAGCAGTACTTC. The chain links TRBV7-2 to TRBJ2-7; the match to TRBD1 covers 12 bases. Germline CDR1 SGHTA, CDR2 FQGNSA. The CDR3 contains 15 residues. Trimming took 3 bases from V and 7 from J; bases not matched to a gene: 7.